The 7 T cell receptor beta chains in this list originate from one sample, sequenced in a study of blood T cell repertoires in COVID-19. Repertoires were generated with immunoSEQ multiplex PCR, while TCRdb's copy carries only in-frame clones and drops some. There are under 75,000 clones in the sample; approximately 80% occur only once, and 5.5% lies in the top ten. Sequencing used peripheral blood. The receptor source for this set is a woman in her 70s with acute or convalescent COVID-19.

DNA of the CDR3: TGTGCCAGCAGCTCCCAACGGGGGGGCCTGGATACGCAGTATTTT. Its protein is CASSSQRGGLDTQYF. The genes are TRBV5-4 and TRBJ2-3; the match to TRBD2 covers 8 bases. The CDR3 covers 15 residues. With 3 bases clipped from V and 6 bases from J, the junction kept 9 bases outside the gene matches. Looked up from germline, CDR1 is SGHNT and CDR2 is YYREEE (reference sequence).

This clone came up a few times. V and J are TRBV9 and TRBJ2-1; perhaps TRBD2 as D (6 bases). Per germline, CDR1 SGDLS and CDR2 YYNGEE. Deletions cut 0 bases from V and 5 bases from J, with 18 bases between. The CDR3 contains 17 residues. CDR3 nucleotides: TGTGCCAGCAGCGTAGCCCCCCATATGGGGGGAAACAATGAGCAGTTCTTC. It translates to CASSVAPHMGGNNEQFF.

This clone occurred once. The rearrangement links TRBV19 to TRBJ2-3; 10 bases are shared with TRBD1. The germline CDR1 and CDR2 sequences are LNHDA and SQIVND (reference sequence). Trimming at V came to 9 bases and at J to 3 bases, leaving 3 bases not matched to a gene. The CDR3 runs 13 residues. The CDR3 sequence: CASRDRGTDTQYF. The CDR3 nucleotides are TGTGCCAGCAGGGACAGGGGAACAGATACGCAGTATTTT. The variable domain in full, with the rest retrieved from reference TRBV19 and TRBJ2-3, is DGGITQSPKYLFRKEGQNVTLSCEQNLNHDAMYWYRQDPGQGLRLIYYSQIVNDFQKGDIAEGYSVSREKKESFPLTVTSAQKNPTAFYLCASRDRGTDTQYFGPGTRLTVL.

The V call is TRBV19, the J call TRBJ1-3, with 7 bases that match TRBD1. Looked up from germline, CDR1 is LNHDA and CDR2 is SQIVND (reference sequence). CDR3 length: 16 residues. Trimming at V came to 11 bases and at J to 2 bases, leaving 15 bases not matched to a gene. This chain's CDR3 is CAAQGGRDRPGNTIYF. DNA of the CDR3: TGTGCCGCCCAAGGGGGTAGGGACAGACCTGGAAACACCATATATTTT. The entire variable domain, with the rest obtained from reference TRBV19 and TRBJ1-3, is as follows: DGGITQSPKYLFRKEGQNVTLSCEQNLNHDAMYWYRQDPGQGLRLIYYSQIVNDFQKGDIAEGYSVSREKKESFPLTVTSAQKNPTAFYLCAAQGGRDRPGNTIYFGEGSWLTVV.

This clone showed up just once. The rearrangement links TRBV27 to TRBJ2-5; D may be TRBD1 (6 bases). The CDR3 sequence is 15 residues long. Germline-derived CDR1 and CDR2 are MNHEY and SMNVEV (reference sequence). The germline V and J ends were trimmed by 4 bases and 5 bases, with 17 bases remaining between them. The CDR3 DNA is TGTGCCAGCAGTTCCACGACAGGCCGCACGGAGACCCAGTACTTC. Its protein is CASSSTTGRTETQYF.

The V call is TRBV6-5, the J call TRBJ1-5; tentatively, D is TRBD1 (5 bases). The CDR3 has 15 residues. V lost 6 bases to trimming and J lost 0 bases, with 12 bases between them. Germline assignment: CDR1 MNHEY and CDR2 SVGAGI. CDR3: CASRAGMYSNQPQHF. DNA for the CDR3: TGTGCCAGCAGGGCAGGGATGTATAGCAATCAGCCCCAGCATTTT.

V usage is TRBV18 and J usage is TRBJ2-1; 9 positions agree with TRBD1. Germline V gene sequence: CDR1 KGHSH, CDR2 LQKENI. The CDR3 has 15 amino acids. Trimming cost V 3 bases and J 9 bases; bases outside gene matches: 9. The CDR3: CASSPTQGASGEQFF. CDR3 in DNA: TGTGCCAGCTCACCGACACAGGGGGCGAGCGGTGAGCAGTTCTTC.